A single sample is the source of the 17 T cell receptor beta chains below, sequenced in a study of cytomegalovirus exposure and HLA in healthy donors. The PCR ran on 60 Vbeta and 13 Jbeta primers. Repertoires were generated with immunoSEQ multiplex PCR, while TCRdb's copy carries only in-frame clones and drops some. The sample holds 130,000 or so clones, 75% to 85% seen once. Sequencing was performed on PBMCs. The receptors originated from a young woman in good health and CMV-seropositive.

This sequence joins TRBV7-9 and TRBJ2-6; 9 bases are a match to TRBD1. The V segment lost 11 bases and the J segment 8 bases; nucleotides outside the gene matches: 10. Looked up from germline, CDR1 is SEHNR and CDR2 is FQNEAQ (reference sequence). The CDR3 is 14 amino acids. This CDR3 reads CASREDRGTNVLTF. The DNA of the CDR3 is TGTGCCTCCAGGGAGGACAGGGGCACCAACGTCCTGACTTTC.

This CDR3 is CASSAQASTGELFF. CDR3 DNA: TGTGCCAGCAGCGCCCAGGCGAGCACCGGGGAGCTGTTTTTT. The genes are TRBV7-3 and TRBJ2-2; D not certain. With 5 bases removed from V and 4 bases from J, the gap between germline ends came to 11 bases. This CDR3 comprises 14 residues. Germline V gene sequence: CDR1 SGHTA, CDR2 FQGTGA.

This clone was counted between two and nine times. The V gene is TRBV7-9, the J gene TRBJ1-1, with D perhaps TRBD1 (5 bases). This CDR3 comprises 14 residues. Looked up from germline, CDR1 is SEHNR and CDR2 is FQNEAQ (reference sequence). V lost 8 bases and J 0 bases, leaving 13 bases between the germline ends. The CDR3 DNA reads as TGTGCCAGCGGTCCTACAGGTATGAACACTGAAGCTTTCTTT. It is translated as CASGPTGMNTEAFF. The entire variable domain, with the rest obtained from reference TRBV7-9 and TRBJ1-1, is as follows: DTGVSQNPRHKITKRGQNVTFRCDPISEHNRLYWYRQTLGQGPEFLTYFQNEAQLEKSRLLSDRFSAERPKGSFSTLEIQRTEQGDSAMYLCASGPTGMNTEAFFGQGTRLTVV.

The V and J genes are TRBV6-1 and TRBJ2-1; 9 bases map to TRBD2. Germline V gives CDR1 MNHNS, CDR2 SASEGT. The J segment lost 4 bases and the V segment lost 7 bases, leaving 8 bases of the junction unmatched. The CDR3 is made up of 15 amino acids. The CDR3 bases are TGTGCCAGCACCTCTCGCGGGGGGGAATACAATGAGCAGTTCTTC. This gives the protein CASTSRGGEYNEQFF.

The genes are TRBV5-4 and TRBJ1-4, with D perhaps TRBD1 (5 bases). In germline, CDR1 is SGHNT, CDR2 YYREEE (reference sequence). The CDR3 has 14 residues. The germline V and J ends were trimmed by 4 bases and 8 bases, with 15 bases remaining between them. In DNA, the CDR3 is TGTGCCAGCAGCGGCGGGACGGCCCTAGAAAAACTGTTTTTT. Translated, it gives CASSGGTALEKLFF.

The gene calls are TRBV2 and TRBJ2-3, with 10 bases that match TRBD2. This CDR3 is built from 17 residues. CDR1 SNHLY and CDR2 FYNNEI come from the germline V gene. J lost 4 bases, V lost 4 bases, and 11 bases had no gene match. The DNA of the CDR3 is TGTGCCAGCAGTGGGGCTCGGATAGCGGGGGGACCAGATACGCAGTATTTT. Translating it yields CASSGARIAGGPDTQYF.

CDR3 nucleotide sequence: TGTGCCAGCAGCTACTCGGGACAGCGTAATTCACCCCTCCACTTT. Its translation: CASSYSGQRNSPLHF. The gene calls are TRBV7-8 and TRBJ1-6; TRBD1 agrees at 7 bases. CDR1 SGHVS and CDR2 FQNEAQ come from the germline V gene. CDR3 length: 15 residues. The V and J ends lost 4 bases and 6 bases, in that order; junction bases with no gene match: 6.

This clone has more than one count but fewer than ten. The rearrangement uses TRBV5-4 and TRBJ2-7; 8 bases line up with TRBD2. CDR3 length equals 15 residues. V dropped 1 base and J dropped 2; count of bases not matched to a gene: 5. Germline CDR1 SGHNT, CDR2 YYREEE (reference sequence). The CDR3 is CASSLIAGNPYEQYF. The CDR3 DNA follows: TGTGCCAGCAGCTTGATAGCGGGGAATCCCTACGAGCAGTACTTC.

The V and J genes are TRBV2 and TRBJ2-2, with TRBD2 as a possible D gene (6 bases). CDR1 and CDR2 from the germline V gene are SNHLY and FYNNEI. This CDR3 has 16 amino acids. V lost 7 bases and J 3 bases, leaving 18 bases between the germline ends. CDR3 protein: CASTPWGDRDTGELFF. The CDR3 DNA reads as TGTGCCAGCACCCCCTGGGGGGATCGGGACACCGGGGAGCTGTTTTTT.

CDR3 in DNA: TGTGCCAGCGGAACAGGGGCCTATGGCTACACCTTC. Protein sequence: CASGTGAYGYTF. The rearrangement uses TRBV7-9 and TRBJ1-2; 7 bases are shared with TRBD1. After removal of 8 bases from V and 4 bases from J, the junction contained 4 bases not matched to a gene. Germline V gene sequence: CDR1 SEHNR, CDR2 FQNEAQ (reference sequence). The CDR3 consists of 12 residues.

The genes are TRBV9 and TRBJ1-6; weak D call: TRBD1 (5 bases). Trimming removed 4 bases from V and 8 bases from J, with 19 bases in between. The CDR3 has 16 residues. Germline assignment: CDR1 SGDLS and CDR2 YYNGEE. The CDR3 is CASSPWDFRRDSPLHF. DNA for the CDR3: TGTGCCAGCAGCCCATGGGACTTCCGGCGAGATTCACCCCTCCACTTT.

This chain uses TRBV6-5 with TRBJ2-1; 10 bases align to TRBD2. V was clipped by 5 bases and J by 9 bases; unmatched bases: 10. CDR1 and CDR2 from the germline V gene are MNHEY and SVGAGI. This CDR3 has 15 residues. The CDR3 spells CASSRLAGALAEQFF. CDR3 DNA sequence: TGTGCCAGCAGTCGCCTAGCGGGGGCCCTTGCTGAGCAGTTCTTC.

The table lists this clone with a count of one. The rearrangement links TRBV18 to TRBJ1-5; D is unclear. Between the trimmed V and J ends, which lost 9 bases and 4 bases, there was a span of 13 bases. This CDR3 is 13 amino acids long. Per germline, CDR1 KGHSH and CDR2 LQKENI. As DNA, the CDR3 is TGTGCCAGTTCATTATCGTATAATCAGCCCCAGCATTTT. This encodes CASSLSYNQPQHF.

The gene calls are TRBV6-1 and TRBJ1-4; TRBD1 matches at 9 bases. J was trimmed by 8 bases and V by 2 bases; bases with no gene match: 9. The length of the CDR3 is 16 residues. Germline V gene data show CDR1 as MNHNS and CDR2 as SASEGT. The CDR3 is CASSEKIGTGSEKLFF. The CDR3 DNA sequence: TGTGCCAGCAGTGAAAAAATCGGGACAGGGTCGGAAAAACTGTTTTTT.

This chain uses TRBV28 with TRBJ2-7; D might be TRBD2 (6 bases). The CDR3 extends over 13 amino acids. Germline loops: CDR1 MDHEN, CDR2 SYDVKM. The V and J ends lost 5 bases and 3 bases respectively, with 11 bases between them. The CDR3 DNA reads TGTGCCAGCAGTACGGGGGTTGGCTACGAGCAGTACTTC. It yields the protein CASSTGVGYEQYF.

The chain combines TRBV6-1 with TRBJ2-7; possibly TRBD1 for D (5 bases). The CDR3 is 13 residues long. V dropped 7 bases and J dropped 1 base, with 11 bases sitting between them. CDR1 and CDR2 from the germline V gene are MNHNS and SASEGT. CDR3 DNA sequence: TGTGCCAGCATCCCGACAGCGTCCTACGAGCAGTACTTC. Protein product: CASIPTASYEQYF.

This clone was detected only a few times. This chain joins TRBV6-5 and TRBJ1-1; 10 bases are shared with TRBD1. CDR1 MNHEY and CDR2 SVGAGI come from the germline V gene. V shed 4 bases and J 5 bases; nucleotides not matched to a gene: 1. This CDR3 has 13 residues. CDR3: CASSWDRGTEAFF. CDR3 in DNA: TGTGCCAGCAGTTGGGACAGGGGAACTGAAGCTTTCTTT.